This T cell receptor (beta chain) was recorded in a study of cytomegalovirus exposure and HLA in healthy donors. The PCR made use of 60 Vbeta and 13 Jbeta primers. As originally analysed: Some 10 million shared chains were among the 65 million to 85 million unique TCR beta chains that a later analysis counted. Sequencing used immunoSEQ multiplex PCR; TCRdb keeps in-frame clones, though not all of them. From that table come the V and J calls and clone size; the DNA was used to work out D and trimming. The sample has 90,000 to 140,000 clones, approximately 16% seen once; the top ten hold about 0.79%. The sample holds one count of this clone. This sequence originates from a female donor in good health and CMV-seronegative. Sequencing used PBMCs.

Written as DNA, the CDR3 is TGTGCCAGTAGTATACTCCGGGACAGGTTGGGCAGCTACAATGAGCAGTTCTTC. Translating it yields CASSILRDRLGSYNEQFF. The chain has TRBV19 and TRBJ2-1, with 8 bases identical to TRBD1. J lost 3 bases, V lost 2 bases, and 12 bases had no gene match. CDR1 is LNHDA and CDR2 is SQIVND in the germline V gene (reference sequence). CDR3 length: 18 amino acids.